This TCR beta chain was captured in a study of radiation and T cells in renal cell carcinoma. There are 16 residues in the CDR3. The V and J ends lost 1 base and 10 bases respectively, with 20 bases between them. Looked up from germline, CDR1 is LGHNA and CDR2 is YSLEER. The protocol was immunoSEQ multiplex PCR, while the TCRdb copy is restricted to in-frame clones and leaves out a portion. The sample has around 140,000 clones, approximately 82% seen once. This sample's time point: baseline pretreatment blood. Treatment in this sample: 15 Gy SBRT to primary tumor, nephrectomy 4 weeks later. This sample comprised blood, obtained from a patient whose treatment included radiotherapy and nephrectomy. The clonotype originates from a woman between 45 and 60 years old with renal cell carcinoma. This chain links TRBV4-3 with TRBJ2-1; D remains ambiguous. CDR3 DNA sequence: TGCGCCAGCAGCCAAGGGAGTATATCGCGGTTATGGGAGCAGTTCTTC. It specifies CASSQGSISRLWEQFF.